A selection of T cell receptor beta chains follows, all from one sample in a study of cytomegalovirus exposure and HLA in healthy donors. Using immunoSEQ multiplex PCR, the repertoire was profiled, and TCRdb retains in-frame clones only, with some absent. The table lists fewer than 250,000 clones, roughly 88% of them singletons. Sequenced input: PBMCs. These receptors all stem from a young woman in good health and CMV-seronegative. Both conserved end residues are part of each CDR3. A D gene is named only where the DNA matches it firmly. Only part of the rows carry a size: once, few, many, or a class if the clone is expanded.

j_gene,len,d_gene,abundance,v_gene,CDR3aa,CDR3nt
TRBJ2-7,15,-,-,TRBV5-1,CASSLSPSVSTEQYF,TGCGCCAGCAGTCTTAGCCCCTCCGTTTCGACCGAGCAGTACTTC
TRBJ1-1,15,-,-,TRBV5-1,CASSSVPRFDTEAFF,TGCGCCAGCAGCTCGGTTCCTCGGTTTGACACTGAAGCTTTCTTT
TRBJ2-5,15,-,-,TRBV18,CASFKPYRGGETQYF,TGTGCCAGCTTCAAACCGTACAGGGGAGGCGAGACCCAGTACTTC
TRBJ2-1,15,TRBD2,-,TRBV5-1,CASSWSASGGALQFF,TGCGCCAGCAGCTGGAGTGCTAGCGGGGGGGCCCTCCAGTTCTTC
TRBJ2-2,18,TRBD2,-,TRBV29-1,CSAASGLAGAANTGELFF,TGCAGCGCCGCTTCGGGACTAGCGGGGGCAGCGAACACCGGGGAGCTGTTTTTT
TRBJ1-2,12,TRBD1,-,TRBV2,CASRPDRAGYTF,TGTGCCAGCAGGCCAGACAGGGCTGGCTACACCTTC
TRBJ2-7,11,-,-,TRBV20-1,CSARWGREQYF,TGCAGTGCCCGGTGGGGGCGCGAGCAGTACTTC
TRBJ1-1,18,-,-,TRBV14,CASSQVIGAVLSNTEAFF,TGTGCCAGCAGCCAAGTTATCGGTGCCGTTCTTTCGAACACTGAAGCTTTCTTT
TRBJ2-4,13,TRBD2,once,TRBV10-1,CASSPSGKNIQYF,TGCGCCAGCAGTCCTAGCGGTAAAAACATTCAGTACTTC
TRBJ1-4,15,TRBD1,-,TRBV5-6,CASSSRTGLNEKLFF,TGTGCCAGCAGCTCCCGGACAGGGCTTAATGAAAAACTGTTTTTT
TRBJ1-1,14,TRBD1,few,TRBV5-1,CASSSGQGGTEAFF,TGCGCCAGCAGCTCGGGACAGGGAGGCACTGAAGCTTTCTTT
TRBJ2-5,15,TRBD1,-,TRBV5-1,CASSFRDRGMETQYF,TGCGCCAGCAGCTTCCGGGACAGGGGGATGGAGACCCAGTACTTC
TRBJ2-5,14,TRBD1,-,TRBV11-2,CASSPQGYQETQYF,TGTGCCAGCAGCCCACAGGGGTACCAAGAGACCCAGTACTTC
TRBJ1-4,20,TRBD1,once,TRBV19,CASSSSRGQGGTVTNEKLFF,TGTGCCAGTAGTTCATCGAGGGGACAGGGTGGGACGGTGACTAATGAAAAACTGTTTTTT
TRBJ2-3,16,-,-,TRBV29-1,CSVEKGLATKPDTQYF,TGCAGCGTTGAAAAAGGCCTAGCGACCAAGCCAGATACGCAGTATTTT
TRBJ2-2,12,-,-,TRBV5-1,CASRRAGGELFF,TGCGCCAGCAGGCGAGCGGGCGGGGAGCTGTTTTTT
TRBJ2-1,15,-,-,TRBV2,CASISRAATYNEQFF,TGTGCCAGCATTAGCAGAGCGGCCACCTACAATGAGCAGTTCTTC
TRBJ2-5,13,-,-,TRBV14,CASSQGARPTQYF,TGTGCCAGCAGCCAAGGGGCCCGGCCGACCCAGTACTTC
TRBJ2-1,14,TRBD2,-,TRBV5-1,CASSLSGDYNEQFF,TGCGCCAGCAGCTTAAGCGGGGACTACAATGAGCAGTTCTTC
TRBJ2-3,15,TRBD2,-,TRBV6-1,CASYRREGFTDTQYF,TGTGCCAGCTACAGGCGGGAGGGCTTCACAGATACGCAGTATTTT
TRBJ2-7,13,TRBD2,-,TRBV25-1,CASNPAGSYEQYF,TGTGCCAGCAATCCAGCGGGAAGCTACGAGCAGTACTTC
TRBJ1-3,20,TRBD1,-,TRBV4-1,CASSPDPAGVAGGSGNTIYF,TGCGCCAGCAGCCCTGATCCCGCAGGGGTGGCAGGGGGCTCTGGAAACACCATATATTTT
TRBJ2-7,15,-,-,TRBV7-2,CASSFSTTQSYEQYF,TGTGCCAGCAGCTTTTCGACTACCCAGTCCTACGAGCAGTACTTC
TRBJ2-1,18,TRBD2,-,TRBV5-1,CASSLEGTSGPSGNEQFF,TGCGCCAGCAGCTTGGAAGGGACTAGCGGACCCTCTGGGAATGAGCAGTTCTTC
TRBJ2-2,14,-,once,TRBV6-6,CASINRIGTGELFF,TGTGCCAGCATAAACAGGATAGGTACCGGGGAGCTGTTTTTT
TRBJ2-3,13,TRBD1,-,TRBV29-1,CSGGDRGTDTQYF,TGCAGCGGGGGGGACAGGGGAACAGATACGCAGTATTTT
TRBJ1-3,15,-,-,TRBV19,CASSDRFYSGNTIYF,TGTGCCAGCAGTGACAGGTTCTACTCTGGAAACACCATATATTTT
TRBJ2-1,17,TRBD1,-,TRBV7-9,CASSYGQGGIYVSEQFF,TGTGCCAGCAGCTACGGACAGGGAGGTATTTACGTCAGTGAGCAGTTCTTC
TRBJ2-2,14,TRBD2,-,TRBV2,CASRGLAGTGELFF,TGTGCCAGCCGGGGACTAGCGGGAACCGGGGAGCTGTTTTTT
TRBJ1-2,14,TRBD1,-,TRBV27,CASSLRDRVSGYTF,TGTGCCAGCAGTTTAAGGGACAGGGTCTCTGGCTACACCTTC
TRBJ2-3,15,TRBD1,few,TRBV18,CASSLWTGDTDTQYF,TGTGCCAGCTCACTTTGGACAGGGGACACAGATACGCAGTATTTT
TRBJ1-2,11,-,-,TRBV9,CASSRSYGYTF,TGTGCCAGCAGTCGGAGTTATGGCTACACCTTC
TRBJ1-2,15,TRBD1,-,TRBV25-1,CASSGDSIFNYGYTF,TGTGCCAGCAGTGGGGACAGCATCTTTAACTATGGCTACACCTTC
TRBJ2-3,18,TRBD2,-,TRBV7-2,CASSLARLAGGLTDTQYF,TGTGCCAGCAGCTTAGCGCGTCTAGCGGGGGGGCTCACAGATACGCAGTATTTT
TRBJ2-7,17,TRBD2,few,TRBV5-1,CASSLATSARSSYEQYF,TGCGCCAGCAGCTTGGCTACTAGCGCAAGAAGCTCCTACGAGCAGTACTTC
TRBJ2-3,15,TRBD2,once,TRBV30,CAWASSGALTDTQYF,TGTGCCTGGGCCAGTAGCGGGGCCCTCACAGATACGCAGTATTTT
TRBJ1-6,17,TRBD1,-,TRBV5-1,CASSWGEPGQRNSPLHF,TGCGCCAGCAGCTGGGGGGAACCGGGACAGAGAAATTCACCCCTCCACTTT
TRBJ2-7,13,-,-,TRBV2,CARQGWETYEQYF,TGTGCCAGACAGGGTTGGGAGACCTACGAGCAGTACTTC
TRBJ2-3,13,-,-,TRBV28,CASSPRTKDTQYF,TGTGCCAGCAGTCCCAGGACAAAAGATACGCAGTATTTT
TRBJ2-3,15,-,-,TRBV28,CASSFRAGSTDTQYF,TGTGCCAGCAGTTTTAGGGCGGGTAGCACAGATACGCAGTATTTT
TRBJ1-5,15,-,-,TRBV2,CASTLTGSSNQPQHF,TGTGCCAGCACTTTGACAGGTTCTAGCAATCAGCCCCAGCATTTT
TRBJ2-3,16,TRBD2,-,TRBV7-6,CASSFMTSGTTDTQYF,TGTGCCAGCAGCTTCATGACTAGCGGGACCACAGATACGCAGTATTTT
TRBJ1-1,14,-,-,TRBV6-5,CASSAGGRNTEAFF,TGTGCCAGCAGCGCCGGGGGGAGGAACACTGAAGCTTTCTTT